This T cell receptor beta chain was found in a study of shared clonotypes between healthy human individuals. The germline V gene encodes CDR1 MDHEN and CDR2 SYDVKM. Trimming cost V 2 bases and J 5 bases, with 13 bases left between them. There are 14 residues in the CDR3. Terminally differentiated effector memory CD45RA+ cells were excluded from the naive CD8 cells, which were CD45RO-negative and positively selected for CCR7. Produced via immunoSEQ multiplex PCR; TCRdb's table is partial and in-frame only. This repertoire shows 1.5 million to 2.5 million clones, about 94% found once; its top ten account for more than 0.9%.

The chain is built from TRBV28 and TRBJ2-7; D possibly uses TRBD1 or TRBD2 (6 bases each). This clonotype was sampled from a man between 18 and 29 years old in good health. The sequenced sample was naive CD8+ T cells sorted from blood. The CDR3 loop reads CASSLRGPVDEQYF. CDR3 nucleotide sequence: TGTGCCAGCAGTTTACGGGGGCCCGTTGACGAGCAGTACTTC.